The present TCR beta chain was sequenced within a study of OX40 agonist ivuxolimab in advanced cancers. Whole-study context: Patients were given ivuxolimab, an antibody that agonizes OX40 (CD134).

A remark on this clone: What it binds is not known.

Study-wide results and limits: Those patients achieving a partial response at 0.1-3.0 mg/kg showed among the lowest clonal expansion.

V dropped 1 base and J dropped 12 bases, with 22 bases sitting between them. Germline V gives CDR1 LGHNA, CDR2 YNFKEQ. CDR3 size: 16 residues. Generated by immunoSEQ multiplex PCR, the TCRdb table keeps only in-frame clones and is missing some. Of roughly 73,000 clones listed, under 90% are singletons. The chain couples TRBV4-2 to TRBJ2-1; D perhaps matches TRBD2 (5 bases). The sample was CD4+ or CD8+ T cells sorted from blood, taken in a trial of the OX40 agonist ivuxolimab. The TCR originated in an adult with an advanced solid tumor such as melanoma, head and neck, liver or kidney cancer. DNA for the CDR3: TGTGCCAGCAGCCAAGTAGGAGGAGCGGTGTTTTTTTCGCAGTTCTTC. Its protein product is CASSQVGGAVFFSQFF.